This T cell receptor beta chain was captured by sequencing in a study of T cell responses to AZD1222 COVID-19 vaccine. The study's findings and limits: After two AZD1222 doses, spike-specific TCR breadth and depth rose versus day 0. Repertoire samples came only from after the peak T cell response.

With 4 bases removed from V and 7 bases from J, the gap between germline ends came to 14 bases. This CDR3 contains 14 residues. From germline, CDR1 is SGHDT and CDR2 YYEEEE. As for this clone: The antigen is undetermined.

Assay used: immunoSEQ multiplex PCR; TCRdb lists only in-frame clones, some missing. Among 90,000 to 150,000 clones listed, roughly 90% were seen once. The sequencing here drew on peripheral blood, taken on day 0 of AZD1222 vaccination. The clonotype originates from an adult in good health. The chain has TRBV5-6 and TRBJ2-2, with D tentatively TRBD2 (5 bases). In DNA form, the CDR3 reads TGTGCCAGCAGCCCCTATGCTAGCTTCGGGGAGCTGTTTTTT. The encoded protein is CASSPYASFGELFF. Combining the CDR3 with reference TRBV5-6 and TRBJ2-2 gives the whole variable domain DAGVTQSPTHLIKTRGQQVTLRCSPKSGHDTVSWYQQALGQGPQFIFQYYEEEERQRGNFPDRFSGHQFPNYSSELNVNALLLGDSALYLCASSPYASFGELFFGEGSRLTVL.